These T cell receptor beta chains were read from a single sample in a study of T cells after yellow fever vaccination. TCRdb fed the 5' RACE reads into MiXCR, producing one record per CDR3 protein. Altogether 300,000 to 350,000 distinct CDR3 sequences are present, roughly 8.6% being singletons, with the ten largest covering around 17%. The input for sequencing was PBMCs, taken 45 days after the first yellow fever vaccination. The receptor source for this set is a man aged 18 to 29 who received the YFV17D yellow fever vaccine. CDR3s include the opening cysteine and the closing phenylalanine or tryptophan. A D gene is named only where the DNA matches it firmly.

j_call v_call d_call cdr3_aa
TRBJ2-1 TRBV15 TRBD1 CATSRVGRGLGEQFF
TRBJ2-1 TRBV29-1 - CSVPSGAAYNEQFF
TRBJ2-1 TRBV11-2 - CASSLWAYSSYNEQFF
TRBJ2-1 TRBV7-9 - CASSQTEYNEQFF
TRBJ2-1 TRBV2 - CARGEGGGTNEQFF
TRBJ1-5 TRBV15 TRBD1 CATKGGPYSNQPQHF
TRBJ2-1 TRBV7-9 - CASSPVSASGEQFF
TRBJ2-7 TRBV2 TRBD1 CASSRTQGIYEQYF
TRBJ1-5 TRBV5-6 - CASSVRRNQPRHF
TRBJ2-5 TRBV7-2 - CASSLLGMQETQYF
TRBJ2-5 TRBV18 - CASSPPTEETQYF
TRBJ2-3 TRBV5-4 - CASSAQLTSSDTQYF
TRBJ1-1 TRBV6-2/TRBV6-3 - CASSYSLRRRFTEAFF
TRBJ1-2 TRBV7-2 - CASSTGWGRAGYGYTF
TRBJ1-5 TRBV19 TRBD1 CASGTGWDQPQHF
TRBJ2-2 TRBV29-1 - CSVPTGELFF
TRBJ2-3 TRBV7-2 - CASTRVAATDTQYF